What follows are 7 T cell receptor beta chains derived from one specimen sequenced in a study of T cell responses to AZD1222 COVID-19 vaccine. TCRdb's table, derived via immunoSEQ multiplex PCR, lists solely in-frame clones and lacks some. The sample includes around 150,000 clones, around 91% of them seen just once. This material consisted of peripheral blood, taken 28 days after the second AZD1222 dose. The receptor source for this set is an adult who received the AZD1222 COVID-19 vaccine.

The CDR3 coding sequence is TGTGCCAGCAGGCTCCCAGGGTACAACTATGGCTACACCTTC. This sequence encodes CASRLPGYNYGYTF. The rearrangement links TRBV6-5 to TRBJ1-2, with D perhaps TRBD1 (5 bases). Germline assignment: CDR1 MNHEY and CDR2 SVGAGI. The CDR3 loop spans 14 amino acids. V dropped 6 bases and J dropped 2 bases, with 13 bases sitting between them.

The genes are TRBV12-3 or TRBV12-4 and TRBJ1-2; D uncertain. The CDR3 consists of 12 residues. Deletions cut 1 base from V and 4 bases from J, with 4 bases between. The CDR3 bases are TGTGCCAGCAGTTTAGATAGCTATGGCTACACCTTC. Its protein is CASSLDSYGYTF.

This clone was counted a few times. Other nucleotide sequences from this sample produce the same CDR3. V is TRBV5-4 and J is TRBJ1-2; 7 bases agree with TRBD1. Trimming cost V 2 bases and J 4 bases; bases outside gene matches: 2. Per germline, CDR1 SGHNT and CDR2 YYREEE (reference sequence). This CDR3 contains 13 residues. CDR3 bases: TGTGCCAGCAGCTTAGGGACAGTCTATGGCTACACCTTC. This gives the protein CASSLGTVYGYTF.

The table lists this clone with a few counts. This chain uses TRBV5-1 with TRBJ1-3; no firm D call. CDR1 and CDR2 (germline): SGHRS, YFSETQ. The CDR3 is 17 residues long. V was pared by 2 bases and J by 0 bases, with 15 bases between. In nucleotides, the CDR3 is TGCGCCAGCAGCTTTGGATCCGGCCTGGACTCTGGAAACACCATATATTTT. Amino acid sequence: CASSFGSGLDSGNTIYF. Supplemented by reference TRBV5-1 and TRBJ1-3, the full variable domain reads KAGVTQTPRYLIKTRGQQVTLSCSPISGHRSVSWYQQTPGQGLQFLFEYFSETQRNKGNFPGRFSGRQFSNSRSEMNVSTLELGDSALYLCASSFGSGLDSGNTIYFGEGSWLTVV.

The chain employs TRBV18 and TRBJ2-7; 12 bases are shared with TRBD2. The germline V gene has CDR1 KGHSH and CDR2 LQKENI. The CDR3 totals 15 residues. Germline trimming cut 6 bases from V and 2 bases from J; bases unmatched to any gene: 5. The CDR3 bases are TGTGCCAGCTCTCTAGCGGGAGGGGGACCCTACGAGCAGTACTTC. Amino acids: CASSLAGGGPYEQYF.

The rearrangement links TRBV5-8 to TRBJ2-7, with TRBD1 matching over 10 bases. CDR1 is SGHTS, CDR2 YDEGEE, per germline. The CDR3 length is 16 residues. V was pared by 3 bases and J by 7 bases, with 13 bases of the junction left unmatched. CDR3 bases: TGTGCCAGCAGCTCACTAGAGGGACAGGGGATGCGGGAGCAGTACTTC. It encodes CASSSLEGQGMREQYF.

With respect to this clone: The sample carries other DNA sequences with the same CDR3. CDR3 nucleotides: TGTGCCAGCAGCCCCCCCCGGGTCAATGAGCAGTTCTTC. This encodes CASSPPRVNEQFF. The chain is built from TRBV7-9 and TRBJ2-1; D not resolved. Germline assignment: CDR1 SEHNR and CDR2 FQNEAQ (reference sequence). This CDR3 has 13 residues. Trimming cost V 5 bases and J 6 bases, with 11 bases left between them. Filled out from reference TRBV7-9 and TRBJ2-1, the complete variable domain reads DTGVSQNPRHKITKRGQNVTFRCDPISEHNRLYWYRQTLGQGPEFLTYFQNEAQLEKSRLLSDRFSAERPKGSFSTLEIQRTEQGDSAMYLCASSPPRVNEQFFGPGTRLTVL.